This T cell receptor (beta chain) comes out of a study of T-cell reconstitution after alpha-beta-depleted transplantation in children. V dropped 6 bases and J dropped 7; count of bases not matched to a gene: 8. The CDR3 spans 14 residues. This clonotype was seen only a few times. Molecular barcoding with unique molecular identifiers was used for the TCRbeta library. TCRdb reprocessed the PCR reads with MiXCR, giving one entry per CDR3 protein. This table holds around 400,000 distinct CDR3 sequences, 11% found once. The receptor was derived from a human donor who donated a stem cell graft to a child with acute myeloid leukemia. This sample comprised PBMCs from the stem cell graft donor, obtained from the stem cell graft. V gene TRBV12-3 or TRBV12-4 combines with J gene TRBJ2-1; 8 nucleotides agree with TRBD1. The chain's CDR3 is CASRPTGAENEQFF. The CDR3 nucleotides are TGTGCCAGCAGACCGACAGGGGCCGAAAATGAGCAGTTCTTC.